A single sample is the source of the 32 T cell receptor beta chains below, sequenced in a study of T cells in Graves' hyperthyroidism and ophthalmopathy. The investigators amplified TCR beta CDR3 regions from RNA transcripts. The TCR CDR3 was amplified in a first-round RT-PCR using the HTBI primer set. TCRdb called the multiplex PCR reads again in MiXCR, with one record for every CDR3 protein. The sample carries approximately 700,000 distinct CDR3 sequences, 45% recorded once. The sequenced sample was peripheral blood or thyroid tissue (not recorded which). These receptors were taken from an adult man with Graves' disease, either hyperthyroidism or ophthalmopathy (not recorded which).

The J gene is TRBJ2-5, the V gene TRBV9; D is uncertain. Per the germline V gene, CDR1 is SGDLS and CDR2 is YYNGEE. The CDR3 spans 14 residues. The germline V and J ends were trimmed by 4 bases and 1 base, with 11 bases remaining between them. The CDR3 reads CASSISPGQETQYF. The CDR3, as DNA: TGTGCCAGCAGCATCTCCCCCGGCCAAGAGACCCAGTACTTC.

This clonotype was seen a few times. V and J are TRBV7-9 and TRBJ2-7, with D unclear. Trimming removed 5 bases at V and 2 bases at J, with 16 bases between. Germline V gene data show CDR1 as SEHNR and CDR2 as FQNEAQ (reference sequence). The CDR3 spans 15 residues. The CDR3, as DNA: TGTGCCAGCAGCCAAGTGGCGGACGGAGCCTACGAGCAGTACTTC. Translation gives CASSQVADGAYEQYF.

The V gene is TRBV2, the J gene TRBJ1-2, with TRBD1 as a possible D gene (5 bases). The length of the CDR3 is 14 residues. V was trimmed by 1 base and J by 8 bases, leaving 14 bases between them. The germline gives CDR1 SNHLY, CDR2 FYNNEI. The CDR3 DNA reads as TGTGCCAGCAGTGAAGGGGCAGGGAGTGGCGGCTACACCTTC. This encodes CASSEGAGSGGYTF.

This sequence joins TRBV20-1 and TRBJ1-2, with unresolved D. The CDR3 covers 14 residues. Germline CDR1 DFQATT, CDR2 SNEGSKA (reference sequence). The ends were cut back, 0 bases at V and 0 bases at J, with 8 bases in the middle. CDR3 sequence reads: CSARDQGANYGYTF. CDR3 sequence (DNA): TGCAGTGCTAGAGATCAAGGAGCTAACTATGGCTACACCTTC.

The chain combines TRBV5-1 with TRBJ1-1, with 7 bases lining up with TRBD1. The trim removed 4 bases at V and 1 base at J, leaving 7 bases unmatched. The CDR3 totals 15 residues. CDR1 and CDR2 from the germline V gene are SGHRS and YFSETQ. This chain's CDR3 is CASSSTRQGNTEAFF. The CDR3 DNA follows: TGCGCCAGCAGCAGTACCCGACAGGGGAACACTGAAGCTTTCTTT.

Worth noting for this clonotype: Here the CDR3 omits its conserved ending phenylalanine or tryptophan, so a read error is the likely source. No DNA is shown, since the ends of the CDR3 on it are uncertain; the CDR3 is the one TCRdb lists. The chain is built from TRBV20-1 and TRBJ2-2; TRBD1 is the table's D call and was not checked against the DNA. The CDR3 adds up to 8 amino acids, both ends counted. Germline assignment: CDR1 DFQATT and CDR2 SNEGSKA (reference sequence). The CDR3 here is CSARGGGD.

DNA of the CDR3: TGCAGCGTTGAAGAGGAGGTTCTCTCTGACGACTATGGCTACACCTTC. Translation: CSVEEEVLSDDYGYTF. The V gene is TRBV29-1, the J gene TRBJ1-2; D is unclear. The CDR3 sequence is 16 residues long. Trimming removed 0 bases at V and 3 bases at J, with 17 bases between. Germline CDR1 reads SQVTM; CDR2 reads ANQGSEA.

The sample holds one count of this clonotype. At one end the junction does not follow the germline gene, possibly because of a read error. The chain employs TRBV7-9 and TRBJ1-1; perhaps TRBD1 as D (6 bases). CDR1 and CDR2 from the germline V gene are SEHNR and FQNEAQ (reference sequence). CDR3 size: 16 residues. The CDR3 reads CASSPRTATLNTEAFF. DNA of the CDR3: TGCGCCAGCAGCCCCCGGACAGCTACTTTGAACACTGAAGCTTTCTTT.

This clonotype was recorded at least ten times. This chain links TRBV7-9 with TRBJ2-7, with D uncertain. Trimming removed 1 base at V and 5 bases at J, with 12 bases between. The CDR3 has 14 residues. Germline loops: CDR1 SEHNR, CDR2 FQNEAQ (reference sequence). CDR3 in DNA: TGTGCCAGCAGCTTAGGCCGAGGAGCCGACGAGCAGTACTTC. It specifies CASSLGRGADEQYF.

This clonotype was seen a handful of times. This sequence joins TRBV20-1 and TRBJ2-7; TRBD2 is a possible D gene (6 bases). The CDR3 is 15 residues long. CDR1 is DFQATT and CDR2 is SNEGSKA in the germline V gene (reference sequence). Trimming left V 0 bases short and J 3 bases short, with 15 bases between. DNA of the CDR3: TGCAGTGCTAGAGACGCTAGCGACCTGTACTACGAGCAGTACTTC. This translates into CSARDASDLYYEQYF.

This clonotype appeared many times. The chain is built from TRBV7-6 and TRBJ2-7; possible D gene TRBD1, 5 bases. The CDR3 has 15 residues. Trimming left V 1 base short and J 2 bases short, with 12 bases between. Germline assignment: CDR1 SGHVS and CDR2 FNYEAQ. CDR3 DNA: TGTGCCAGCAGCTTAGGTGCACAGGCCACCTACGAGCAGTACTTC. This codes for CASSLGAQATYEQYF. The full variable domain, in which reference TRBV7-6 and TRBJ2-7 provide the parts outside the CDR3, is GAGVSQSPRYKVTKRGQDVALRCDPISGHVSLYWYRQALGQGPEFLTYFNYEAQQDKSGLPNDRFSAERPEGSISTLTIQRTEQRDSAMYRCASSLGAQATYEQYFGPGTRLTVT.

This clonotype was seen repeatedly, ten times or more. The chain links TRBV7-2 to TRBJ2-5, with 8 bases lining up with TRBD2. The germline gives CDR1 SGHTA, CDR2 FQGNSA. Germline trimming cut 4 bases from V and 9 bases from J; bases unmatched to any gene: 16. The CDR3 length is 16 residues. The CDR3 reads CASSSLGTSPTSAQYF. CDR3 DNA: TGTGCCAGCAGCTCCCTGGGGACTAGTCCAACAAGTGCCCAGTACTTC.

The genes are TRBV20-1 and TRBJ2-7; TRBD1 agrees at 9 bases. V lost 4 bases and J lost 2; bases outside the gene matches: 12. The CDR3 is made up of 16 amino acids. Per germline, CDR1 DFQATT and CDR2 SNEGSKA (reference sequence). The CDR3 protein is CSAKTGTGLLAYEQYF. The CDR3 nucleotides are TGCAGTGCTAAGACCGGGACAGGGCTTCTCGCCTACGAGCAGTACTTC.

The chain joins TRBV11-2 to TRBJ1-1; no definite D call. CDR1 and CDR2 (germline): SGHAT, FQNNGV. The CDR3 is 15 residues long. The ends were cut back, 5 bases at V and 0 bases at J, with 13 bases in the middle. The CDR3 reads CASSVGHDMNTEAFF. The CDR3 bases are TGTGCCAGCAGCGTTGGTCACGATATGAACACTGAAGCTTTCTTT.

This clonotype came up once. A much larger clone lies one base from this, so it may be a read error. The CDR3 does not close with the conserved phenylalanine or tryptophan, likely indicating a read error. The chain carries TRBV2 and TRBJ1-2, with 8 bases fitting TRBD1. The trim removed 6 bases at V and 2 bases at J, leaving 5 bases unmatched. Germline CDR1 and CDR2: SNHLY and FYNNEI. The CDR3 has 14 residues. The CDR3 here is CASRPQGGNYGYTL. In DNA, the CDR3 is TGTGCCAGCAGGCCACAGGGGGGGAACTATGGCTACACCCTC.

The chain has TRBV10-3 and TRBJ1-1, with 7 bases aligning to TRBD1. This CDR3 is 15 amino acids long. The V segment lost 3 bases and the J segment 1 base; nucleotides outside the gene matches: 5. Germline lookup yields CDR1 ENHRY and CDR2 SYGVKD. The CDR3 region is CAISEGQGGNTEAFF. The CDR3, as DNA: TGTGCCATCAGTGAAGGTCAGGGGGGGAACACTGAAGCTTTCTTT.

This clonotype was detected many times. V gene TRBV6-5 combines with J gene TRBJ1-1, with D possibly matching TRBD1 (5 bases). Between the trimmed V and J ends, which lost 2 bases and 1 base, there was a span of 5 bases. CDR3 length: 13 residues. CDR1 MNHEY and CDR2 SVGAGI come from the germline V gene. In DNA form, the CDR3 reads TGTGCCAGCAGTTACCAGGGGAACACTGAAGCTTTCTTT. Its translation is CASSYQGNTEAFF.

The table lists this clonotype with a few counts. This chain connects TRBV20-1 to TRBJ2-7; 7 bases agree with TRBD2. The CDR3 runs to 14 residues. J gave up 2 bases and V 3 bases, and 7 bases lay outside the gene matches. In germline, CDR1 is DFQATT, CDR2 SNEGSKA (reference sequence). The CDR3 is CSASPGTITYEQYF. CDR3 DNA sequence: TGCAGTGCTAGCCCCGGGACTATAACCTACGAGCAGTACTTC.

As concerns this clonotype: Likely a read error: the CDR3 ends without its conserved phenylalanine or tryptophan. V usage is TRBV9 and J usage is TRBJ2-5; D is undetermined. In germline, CDR1 is SGDLS, CDR2 YYNGEE. The CDR3 is 12 amino acids. Trimming cost V 5 bases and J 4 bases, with 9 bases left between them. CDR3 in amino acids: CASSEATETQYL. CDR3 coding DNA: TGTGCCAGCAGTGAAGCTACAGAGACCCAGTACTTA.

This clonotype was counted at least ten times. CDR3 sequence reads: CASSEARDLMNTEAFF. CDR3 sequence (DNA): TGTGCCAGCAGTGAAGCGCGTGACCTTATGAACACTGAAGCTTTCTTT. This chain links TRBV2 with TRBJ1-1; no clear D. Germline CDR1 and CDR2: SNHLY and FYNNEI. The length of the CDR3 is 16 residues. Trimming left V 0 bases short and J 0 bases short, with 11 bases between.

Only one count was recorded for this clonotype. The J gene is TRBJ1-5, the V gene TRBV10-3; 8 nucleotides align to TRBD1. The germline V gene encodes CDR1 ENHRY and CDR2 SYGVKD. V shed 6 bases, J shed 7 bases, and the junction held 8 bases outside the gene matches. The length of the CDR3 is 14 residues. The CDR3 sequence: CAISGQGPGQPQHF. CDR3 nucleotide sequence: TGTGCCATCAGCGGACAGGGCCCAGGGCAGCCCCAGCATTTT.

The chain employs TRBV5-1 and TRBJ2-7; 13 bases agree with TRBD2. Trimming removed 3 bases from V and 5 bases from J; junction bases left unmatched: 8. The CDR3 runs 16 residues. Looked up from germline, CDR1 is SGHRS and CDR2 is YFSETQ. CDR3 bases: TGCGCCAGCAGCTACTCTCCGGGACTAGCGGGACACGAGCAGTACTTC. As protein: CASSYSPGLAGHEQYF.

This rearrangement joins TRBV12-3 or TRBV12-4 to TRBJ1-3, with D perhaps matching TRBD1 (6 bases). This CDR3 is 16 amino acids long. Trimming pared 1 base from V and 0 bases from J, leaving 10 bases between. The CDR3 protein is CASSLEGGFSGNTIYF. The CDR3 DNA reads TGTGCCAGCAGTTTAGAGGGGGGCTTCTCTGGAAACACCATATATTTT.

The rearrangement links TRBV29-1 to TRBJ1-1; a possible D gene is TRBD1 (6 bases). The CDR3 is 13 amino acids. Germline lookup yields CDR1 SQVTM and CDR2 ANQGSEA. The germline V and J ends were trimmed by 7 bases and 1 base, with 13 bases remaining between them. CDR3 sequence (DNA): TGCAGCGGAAGTACACAGGGGAACACTGAAGCTTTCTTT. As protein: CSGSTQGNTEAFF.

A remark on this clonotype: One end of the junction fails to match germline, which may point to a read error. The V and J genes are TRBV7-9 and TRBJ1-6; TRBD1 matches at 7 bases. There are 13 residues in the CDR3. CDR1 is SEHNR, CDR2 FQNEAQ, per germline (reference sequence). CDR3 protein: CASSRGQAWPLHF. The CDR3 DNA reads as TGCGCCAGCAGCCGAGGACAGGCGTGGCCCCTCCACTTT.

The V gene is TRBV7-2, the J gene TRBJ2-7; 8 positions match TRBD2. V gave up 8 bases and J gave up 6 bases; unmatched junction bases: 9. Germline CDR1 reads SGHTA; CDR2 reads FQGNSA. The CDR3 contains 13 residues. This CDR3 reads CASGLAPTGEQYF. The CDR3 coding sequence is TGTGCCAGCGGACTAGCCCCTACGGGCGAGCAGTACTTC.

This clonotype was picked up a small number of times. This rearrangement joins TRBV5-1 to TRBJ2-7, with 11 bases aligning to TRBD1. V was clipped by 0 bases and J by 5 bases; unmatched bases: 13. The CDR3 has 18 amino acids. The germline CDR1 and CDR2 sequences are SGHRS and YFSETQ. CDR3 DNA: TGCGCCAGCAGCTTGGCCCTCCGGGATTGGACAGGGGGCGACGAGCAGTACTTC. It codes for CASSLALRDWTGGDEQYF.

This chain links TRBV6-5 with TRBJ2-5, with D unclear. This CDR3 contains 15 residues. Trimming cost V 6 bases and J 2 bases, with 16 bases left between them. CDR1 MNHEY and CDR2 SVGAGI come from the germline V gene. CDR3 sequence: CASSPTPGEQETQYF. In DNA, the CDR3 is TGTGCCAGCAGCCCGACCCCCGGAGAGCAAGAGACCCAGTACTTC.

This clonotype was observed a handful of times. The chain is built from TRBV6-1 and TRBJ1-2, with a tentative D call TRBD1 (5 bases). The germline CDR1 and CDR2 sequences are MNHNS and SASEGT. The CDR3 consists of 15 residues. The V and J ends lost 1 base and 2 bases respectively, with 11 bases between them. This CDR3 is CASSEERGSNYGYTF. In DNA, the CDR3 is TGTGCCAGCAGTGAAGAGAGGGGTTCCAACTATGGCTACACCTTC.

The rearrangement joins TRBV5-1 to TRBJ1-2, with D maybe TRBD1 (5 bases). Germline CDR1 and CDR2: SGHRS and YFSETQ. Trimming left V 0 bases short and J 2 bases short, with 14 bases between. The CDR3 has 16 amino acids. CDR3 bases: TGCGCCAGCAGCTTGGACATGGGGGAATTGAACTATGGCTACACCTTC. As protein: CASSLDMGELNYGYTF.

This clonotype has at least ten counts. The rearrangement joins TRBV20-1 to TRBJ1-1, with 7 bases fitting TRBD1. This CDR3 spans 13 amino acids. Germline V gives CDR1 DFQATT, CDR2 SNEGSKA (reference sequence). The V gene end was trimmed by 6 bases and the J gene end by 0 bases; junction bases not matched to a gene: 4. CDR3: CSAKTGMNTEAFF. The CDR3, as DNA: TGCAGTGCCAAGACAGGGATGAACACTGAAGCTTTCTTT.

The rearrangement links TRBV29-1 to TRBJ1-6; unclear D gene. CDR1 SQVTM and CDR2 ANQGSEA come from the germline V gene. V lost 8 bases to trimming and J lost 4 bases, with 12 bases between them. The CDR3 is made up of 13 amino acids. The CDR3 nucleotides are TGCAGCTTGATGGACCCTTATAATTCACCCCTCCACTTT. Its protein is CSLMDPYNSPLHF.